These 20 T cell receptor beta chains share one sample of origin, sequenced in a study of T cell changes during pregnancy in multiple sclerosis. Libraries were prepared by immunoSEQ multiplex PCR; TCRdb keeps only in-frame clonotypes and omits some of them. This sample has around 63,000 clones, with roughly 92% found just once. Source: CD8+ T cells from peripheral blood mononuclear cells, taken in the third trimester of pregnancy. Every receptor here comes from a female donor in good health, enrolled as a control in a pregnancy study.

The rearrangement uses TRBV30 and TRBJ1-5, with TRBD1 identical over 10 bases. V lost 3 bases, J lost 5 bases, and 4 bases stayed unmatched. Per germline, CDR1 GTSNPN and CDR2 SVGIG (reference sequence). The CDR3 totals 14 residues. CDR3 sequence: CAWRPGTGDQPQHF. CDR3 in DNA: TGTGCCTGGAGGCCGGGGACAGGGGATCAGCCCCAGCATTTT.

V and J are TRBV27 and TRBJ1-1; TRBD1 might be the D (5 bases). Trimming pared 6 bases from V and 0 bases from J, leaving 14 bases between. Looked up from germline, CDR1 is MNHEY and CDR2 is SMNVEV (reference sequence). This CDR3 region has 15 residues. CDR3 sequence reads: CASSLLSGMNTEAFF. The CDR3, as DNA: TGTGCCAGCAGCCTCCTTTCAGGGATGAACACTGAAGCTTTCTTT.

This chain links TRBV6-4 with TRBJ2-3; 12 nucleotides match TRBD2. Germline loops: CDR1 MRHNA, CDR2 SNTAGT. This CDR3 spans 15 amino acids. V lost 2 bases to trimming and J lost 4 bases; unmatched junction nucleotides: 1. The CDR3 is CASSDGLAGSDTQYF. CDR3 bases: TGTGCCAGCAGTGACGGACTAGCGGGGTCAGATACGCAGTATTTT.

The chain combines TRBV27 with TRBJ2-1; D unresolved. The CDR3 extends over 17 amino acids. Trimming removed 4 bases from V and 6 bases from J, with 22 bases in between. CDR1 and CDR2 from the germline V gene are MNHEY and SMNVEV (reference sequence). The CDR3 DNA reads TGTGCCAGCAGTTCAACAGTCCCCCCCCAGGAAGGCAATGAGCAGTTCTTC. Its protein is CASSSTVPPQEGNEQFF.

The chain carries TRBV15 and TRBJ2-5, with 11 bases that match TRBD2. Trimming removed 5 bases from V and 5 bases from J; junction bases left unmatched: 7. This CDR3 spans 15 amino acids. Germline V gene lookup returns CDR1 LNHNV and CDR2 YYDKDF (reference sequence). The CDR3 sequence: CATSGSRTSGETQYF. CDR3 sequence (DNA): TGTGCCACCAGCGGATCCAGGACTAGCGGGGAGACCCAGTACTTC.

This clone was counted between two and nine times. The chain employs TRBV7-9 and TRBJ1-4; D is undetermined. Germline V CDR1 and CDR2: SEHNR, FQNEAQ (reference sequence). V was clipped by 1 base and J by 0 bases, with 3 bases between them. The CDR3 consists of 14 residues. The CDR3 sequence is CASSLVTTNEKLFF. In nucleotides, the CDR3 is TGTGCCAGCAGCTTAGTCACAACTAATGAAAAACTGTTTTTT.

This clone was seen only once. The chain has TRBV5-6 and TRBJ2-1, with D possibly being TRBD1 (5 bases). The V gene's germline CDR1 is SGHDT and CDR2 YYEEEE. Trimming left V 2 bases short and J 4 bases short, with 13 bases between. CDR3 size: 15 residues. DNA of the CDR3: TGTGCCAGCAGCTTAAGGCAGGGCAGATACAATGAGCAGTTCTTC. It specifies CASSLRQGRYNEQFF. The complete variable domain, with remaining parts taken from reference TRBV5-6 and TRBJ2-1, reads DAGVTQSPTHLIKTRGQQVTLRCSPKSGHDTVSWYQQALGQGPQFIFQYYEEEERQRGNFPDRFSGHQFPNYSSELNVNALLLGDSALYLCASSLRQGRYNEQFFGPGTRLTVL.

J is TRBJ2-7 and V is TRBV4-1; D gene unclear. Germline CDR1 is MGHRA and CDR2 is YSYEKL. The CDR3 is made up of 13 amino acids. Trimming cost V 3 bases and J 2 bases, with 8 bases left between them. CDR3 protein: CASSHGTTYEQYF. The DNA for the CDR3 is TGCGCCAGCAGCCATGGCACTACCTACGAGCAGTACTTC.

The gene calls are TRBV9 and TRBJ2-2; 12 bases agree with TRBD2. V shed 3 bases and J 5 bases; nucleotides not matched to a gene: 5. The germline V gene has CDR1 SGDLS and CDR2 YYNGEE. The CDR3 consists of 16 residues. CDR3 loop: CASSETGTSGTGELFF. CDR3 nucleotide sequence: TGTGCCAGCAGCGAGACCGGGACTAGCGGGACCGGGGAGCTGTTTTTT.

The chain carries TRBV28 and TRBJ2-2; 14 nucleotides line up with TRBD2. J was trimmed by 1 base and V by 1 base; bases with no gene match: 14. Germline values: CDR1 MDHEN, CDR2 SYDVKM. CDR3 length: 22 residues. The CDR3 nucleotides are TGTGCCAGCAGTTTATATCCCCCGGGGACTAGCGGGGGTGTTAAGAACACCGGGGAGCTGTTTTTT. Protein: CASSLYPPGTSGGVKNTGELFF.

The chain links TRBV7-9 to TRBJ2-5; D perhaps matches TRBD2 (5 bases). Germline CDR1 is SEHNR and CDR2 is FQNEAQ (reference sequence). V gave up 0 bases and J gave up 5 bases, with 13 bases separating them. The CDR3 runs 15 residues. The CDR3 loop reads CASSLAARGFETQYF. DNA for the CDR3: TGTGCCAGCAGCTTAGCGGCTAGAGGGTTCGAGACCCAGTACTTC.

Note on this clone: Other DNA sequences in the sample encode the same CDR3. V and J are TRBV29-1 and TRBJ1-1; a weak D match, TRBD1 (5 bases). Germline V gene sequence: CDR1 SQVTM, CDR2 ANQGSEA. The length of the CDR3 is 13 residues. V lost 4 bases to trimming and J lost 0 bases, with 9 bases between them. CDR3 sequence: CSVVAGLNTEAFF. The CDR3 DNA sequence: TGCAGCGTTGTAGCAGGGCTGAACACTGAAGCTTTCTTT.

The rearrangement uses TRBV5-4 and TRBJ2-5; 7 bases line up with TRBD2. Germline trimming cut 3 bases from V and 2 bases from J; bases unmatched to any gene: 7. The length of the CDR3 is 15 residues. CDR1 is SGHNT, CDR2 YYREEE, per germline (reference sequence). The CDR3 DNA is TGTGCCAGCAGCTCATCTTGGGGGGGGCAAGAGACCCAGTACTTC. Its translation: CASSSSWGGQETQYF.

V gene TRBV7-9 combines with J gene TRBJ1-2; 8 nucleotides match TRBD1. Unmatched junction bases numbered 6, after V lost 5 bases and J lost 4 bases. Germline V lookup: CDR1 SEHNR, CDR2 FQNEAQ (reference sequence). The CDR3 is 14 amino acids. The CDR3 bases are TGTGCCAGCAGCAACGGACAGGGAGGCTATGGCTACACCTTC. This translates into CASSNGQGGYGYTF.

The chain carries TRBV4-3 and TRBJ2-2; 12 nucleotides line up with TRBD2. CDR1 is LGHNA, CDR2 YSLEER, per germline. The CDR3 sequence is 16 residues long. The ends lost 1 base at V and 5 bases at J; junction bases unmatched: 2. In DNA form, the CDR3 reads TGCGCCAGCAGCCAAGTTACTAGCGGGGGGACCGGGGAGCTGTTTTTT. It yields the protein CASSQVTSGGTGELFF.

The chain combines TRBV30 with TRBJ1-2; 9 positions match TRBD1. Trimming at V came to 0 bases and at J to 8 bases, leaving 7 bases not matched to a gene. CDR3 size: 14 residues. From germline, CDR1 is GTSNPN and CDR2 SVGIG (reference sequence). The CDR3 reads CAWSVTGGAGGYTF. The CDR3 coding sequence is TGTGCCTGGAGTGTTACAGGGGGCGCGGGGGGCTACACCTTC.

The chain uses TRBV12-5 and TRBJ1-2; D call uncertain. Looked up from germline, CDR1 is LGHNT and CDR2 is FRNRAP. V was cut by 6 bases and J by 2 bases, with 22 bases left in between. This CDR3 has 17 amino acids. CDR3 sequence reads: CASGPAPGRERNYGYTF. The CDR3 DNA follows: TGTGCTAGTGGCCCTGCCCCCGGGAGGGAACGGAACTATGGCTACACCTTC.

CDR3 in amino acids: CASSVSGDGYTF. The CDR3 DNA is TGTGCCAGCAGCGTATCGGGGGACGGCTACACCTTC. The chain joins TRBV9 to TRBJ1-2, with a tentative D call TRBD1 (5 bases). V was cut by 1 base and J by 8 bases, with 9 bases left in between. Germline V gene data show CDR1 as SGDLS and CDR2 as YYNGEE. This CDR3 has 12 residues.

This chain links TRBV27 with TRBJ2-7, with a tentative D call TRBD1 (6 bases). The V end was cut by 4 bases, the J end by 6 bases, with 7 bases between. Germline CDR1 reads MNHEY; CDR2 reads SMNVEV (reference sequence). The CDR3 is 11 residues long. This chain's CDR3 is CASSSGAEQYF. CDR3 bases: TGTGCCAGCAGTTCAGGGGCCGAGCAGTACTTC.

The rearrangement uses TRBV7-6 and TRBJ2-1; 9 nucleotides agree with TRBD2. Germline CDR1 and CDR2: SGHVS and FNYEAQ. V dropped 1 base and J dropped 9; count of bases not matched to a gene: 7. CDR3 length: 15 residues. The CDR3 sequence: CASSLGGGVSGEQFF. CDR3 coding DNA: TGTGCCAGCAGCTTAGGCGGGGGGGTTTCGGGTGAGCAGTTCTTC.